The sequence of this T cell receptor (beta chain) was determined in a study of T-cell reconstitution after alpha-beta-depleted transplantation in children. A library of TCRbeta sequences, prepared with unique molecular identifiers, was generated. Using its own MiXCR run on the PCR reads, TCRdb lists one record per CDR3 protein. The sample consists of some 50,000 distinct CDR3 sequences, around 9% of them appearing once. This clonotype was picked up a small number of times. Trimming left V 6 bases short and J 1 base short, with 5 bases between. The CDR3 is made up of 12 amino acids. This TCR derives from a male patient between 2 and 10 years old who had a stem cell transplant for chronic granulomatous disease, so the T cells may come from the graft donor. The rearrangement joins TRBV12-3 or TRBV12-4 to TRBJ2-3; D call uncertain. Sequencing was performed on PBMCs, mostly from graft donor cells, taken 60 days after TCRalphabeta/CD19-depleted stem cell transplant. The CDR3 is CASREGTDTQYF. The CDR3 nucleotides are TGTGCCAGCAGAGAGGGCACAGATACGCAGTATTTT.